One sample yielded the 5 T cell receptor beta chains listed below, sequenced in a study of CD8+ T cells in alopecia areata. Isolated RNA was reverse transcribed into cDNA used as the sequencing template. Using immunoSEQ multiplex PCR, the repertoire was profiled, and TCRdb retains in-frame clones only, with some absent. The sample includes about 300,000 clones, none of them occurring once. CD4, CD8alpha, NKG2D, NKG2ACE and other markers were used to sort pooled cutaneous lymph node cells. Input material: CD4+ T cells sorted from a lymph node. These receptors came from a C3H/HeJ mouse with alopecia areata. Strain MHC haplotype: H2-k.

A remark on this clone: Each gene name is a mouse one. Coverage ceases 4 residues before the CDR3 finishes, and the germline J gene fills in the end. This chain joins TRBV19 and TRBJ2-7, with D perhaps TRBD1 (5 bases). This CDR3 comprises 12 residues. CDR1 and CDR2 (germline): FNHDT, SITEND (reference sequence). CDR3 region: CASSIEQDEQYF. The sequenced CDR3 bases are TGTGCCAGCAGTATAGAACAGGAT.

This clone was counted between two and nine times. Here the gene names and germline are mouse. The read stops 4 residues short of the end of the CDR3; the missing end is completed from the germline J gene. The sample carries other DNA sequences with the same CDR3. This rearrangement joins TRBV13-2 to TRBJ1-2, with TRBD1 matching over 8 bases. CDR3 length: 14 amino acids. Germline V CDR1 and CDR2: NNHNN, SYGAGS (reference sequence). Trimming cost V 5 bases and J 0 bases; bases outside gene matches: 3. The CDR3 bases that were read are TGTGCCAGCGGCCGGGACAGGACAAACTCC. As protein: CASGRDRTNS. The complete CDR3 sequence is CASGRDRTNSDYTF.

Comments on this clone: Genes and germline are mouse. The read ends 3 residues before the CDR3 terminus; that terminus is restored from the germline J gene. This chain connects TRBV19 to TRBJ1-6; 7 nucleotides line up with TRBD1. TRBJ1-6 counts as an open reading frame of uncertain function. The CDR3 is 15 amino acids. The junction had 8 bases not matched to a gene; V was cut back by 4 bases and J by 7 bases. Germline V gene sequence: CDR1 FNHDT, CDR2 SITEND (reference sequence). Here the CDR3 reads CASSATGTANSPLYF. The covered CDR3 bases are TGTGCCAGCAGTGCAACCGGGACAGCAAATTCGCCC.

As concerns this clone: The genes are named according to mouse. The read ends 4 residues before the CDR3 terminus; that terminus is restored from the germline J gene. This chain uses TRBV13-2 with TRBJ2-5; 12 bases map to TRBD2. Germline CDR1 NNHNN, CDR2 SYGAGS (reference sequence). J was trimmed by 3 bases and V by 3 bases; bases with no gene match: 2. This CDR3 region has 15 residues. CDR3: CASGVGLGGQDTQYF. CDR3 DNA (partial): TGTGCCAGCGGTGTCGGACTGGGGGGGCAAGAC.

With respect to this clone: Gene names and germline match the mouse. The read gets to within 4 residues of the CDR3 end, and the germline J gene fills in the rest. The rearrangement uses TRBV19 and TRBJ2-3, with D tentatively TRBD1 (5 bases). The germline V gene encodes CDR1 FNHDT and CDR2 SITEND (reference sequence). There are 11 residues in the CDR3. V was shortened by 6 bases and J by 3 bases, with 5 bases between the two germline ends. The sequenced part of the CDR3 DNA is TGTGCCAGCACAGGGGCAGAA. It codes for CASTGAE. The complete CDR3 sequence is CASTGAETLYF.